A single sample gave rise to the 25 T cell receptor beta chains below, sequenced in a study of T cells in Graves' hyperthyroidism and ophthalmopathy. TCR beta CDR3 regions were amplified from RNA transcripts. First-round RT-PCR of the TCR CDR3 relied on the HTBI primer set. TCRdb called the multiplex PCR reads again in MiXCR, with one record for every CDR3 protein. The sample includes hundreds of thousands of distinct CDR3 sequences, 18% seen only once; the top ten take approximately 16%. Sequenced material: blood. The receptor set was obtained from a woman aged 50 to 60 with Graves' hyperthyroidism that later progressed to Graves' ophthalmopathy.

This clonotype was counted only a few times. The CDR3 protein is CASSGQGTSNQPQHF. In DNA, the CDR3 is TGTGCCAGCAGTGGACAGGGTACTAGCAATCAGCCCCAGCATTTT. This chain links TRBV7-2 with TRBJ1-5; TRBD1 agrees at 8 bases. J was trimmed by 0 bases and V by 6 bases; bases with no gene match: 4. The CDR3 contains 15 residues. Germline V gene data show CDR1 as SGHTA and CDR2 as FQGNSA.

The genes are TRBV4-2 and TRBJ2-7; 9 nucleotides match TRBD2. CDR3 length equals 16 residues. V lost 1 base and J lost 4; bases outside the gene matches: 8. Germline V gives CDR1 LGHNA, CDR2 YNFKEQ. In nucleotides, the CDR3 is TGTGCCAGCAGCCAAGTTTCCAGCGGGGGGTGGTACGAGCAGTACTTC. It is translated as CASSQVSSGGWYEQYF.

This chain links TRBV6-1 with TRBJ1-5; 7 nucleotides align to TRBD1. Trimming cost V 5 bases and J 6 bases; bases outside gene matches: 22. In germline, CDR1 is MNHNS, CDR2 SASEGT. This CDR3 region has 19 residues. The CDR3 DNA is TGTGCCAGCAGTATCCGGACAGGTGCCTCAACAGCTGGGGGTCAGCCCCAGCATTTT. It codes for CASSIRTGASTAGGQPQHF.

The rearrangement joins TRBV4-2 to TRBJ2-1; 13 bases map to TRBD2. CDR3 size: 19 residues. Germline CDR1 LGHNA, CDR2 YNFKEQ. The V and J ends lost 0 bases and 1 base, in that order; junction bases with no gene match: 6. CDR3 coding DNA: TGTGCCAGCAGCCAAGATACTAGCGGGGGGGCGGCTTCCTACAATGAGCAGTTCTTC. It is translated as CASSQDTSGGAASYNEQFF.

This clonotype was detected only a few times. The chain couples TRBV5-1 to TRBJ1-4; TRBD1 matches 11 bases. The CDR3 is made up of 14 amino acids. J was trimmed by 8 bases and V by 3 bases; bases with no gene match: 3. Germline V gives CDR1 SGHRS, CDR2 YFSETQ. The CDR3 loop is CASSWDRGNEKLFF. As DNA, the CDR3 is TGCGCCAGCAGCTGGGACAGGGGGAACGAAAAACTGTTTTTT.

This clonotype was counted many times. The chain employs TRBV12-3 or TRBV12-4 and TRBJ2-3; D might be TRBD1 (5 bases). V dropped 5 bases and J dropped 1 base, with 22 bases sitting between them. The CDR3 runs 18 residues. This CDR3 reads CASSPNPDTESGTDTQYF. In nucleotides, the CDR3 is TGTGCCAGCAGTCCGAACCCGGACACTGAGAGCGGCACAGATACGCAGTATTTT.

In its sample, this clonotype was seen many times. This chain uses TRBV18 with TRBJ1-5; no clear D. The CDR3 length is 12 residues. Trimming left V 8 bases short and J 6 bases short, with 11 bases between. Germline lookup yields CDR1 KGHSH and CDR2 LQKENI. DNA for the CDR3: TGTGCCAGCAGCCCCGGTGGTCAGCCCCAGCATTTT. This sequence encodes CASSPGGQPQHF.

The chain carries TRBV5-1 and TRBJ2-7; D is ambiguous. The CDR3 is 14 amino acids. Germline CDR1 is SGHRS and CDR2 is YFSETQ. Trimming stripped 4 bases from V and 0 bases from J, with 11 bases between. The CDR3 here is CASSPDLSSYEQYF. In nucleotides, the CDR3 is TGCGCCAGCAGCCCGGATCTTAGCTCCTACGAGCAGTACTTC.

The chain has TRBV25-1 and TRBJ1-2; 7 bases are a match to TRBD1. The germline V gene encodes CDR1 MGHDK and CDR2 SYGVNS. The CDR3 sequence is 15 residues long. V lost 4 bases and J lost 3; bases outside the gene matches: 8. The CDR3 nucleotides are TGTGCCAGCAGTGGCTACAGGGGATTCGACTATGGCTACACCTTC. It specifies CASSGYRGFDYGYTF.

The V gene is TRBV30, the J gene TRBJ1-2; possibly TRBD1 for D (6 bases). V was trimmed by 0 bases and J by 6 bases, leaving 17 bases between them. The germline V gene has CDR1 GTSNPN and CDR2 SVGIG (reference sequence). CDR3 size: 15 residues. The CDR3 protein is CAWSVTFGGRHGYTF. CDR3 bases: TGTGCCTGGAGTGTCACGTTCGGGGGGCGTCATGGCTACACCTTC.

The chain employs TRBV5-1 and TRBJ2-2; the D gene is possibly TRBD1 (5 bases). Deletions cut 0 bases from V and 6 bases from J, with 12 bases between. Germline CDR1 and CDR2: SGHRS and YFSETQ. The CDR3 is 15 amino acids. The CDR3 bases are TGCGCCAGCAGCTTGGACACAGGTCGGTCCGGGGAGCTGTTTTTT. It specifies CASSLDTGRSGELFF.

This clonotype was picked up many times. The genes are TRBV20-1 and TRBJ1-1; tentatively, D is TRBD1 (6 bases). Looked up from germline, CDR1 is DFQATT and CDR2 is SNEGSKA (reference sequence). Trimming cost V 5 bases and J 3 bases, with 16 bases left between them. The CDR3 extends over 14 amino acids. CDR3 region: CSAETGIIDTEAFF. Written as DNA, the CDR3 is TGCAGTGCTGAAACAGGGATTATCGACACTGAAGCTTTCTTT.

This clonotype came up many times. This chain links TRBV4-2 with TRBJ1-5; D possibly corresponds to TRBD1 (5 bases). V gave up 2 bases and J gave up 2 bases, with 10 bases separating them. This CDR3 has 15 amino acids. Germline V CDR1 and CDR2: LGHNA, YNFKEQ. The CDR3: CASSQTQAGNQPQHF. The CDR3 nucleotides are TGTGCCAGCAGCCAAACACAGGCAGGCAATCAGCCCCAGCATTTT.

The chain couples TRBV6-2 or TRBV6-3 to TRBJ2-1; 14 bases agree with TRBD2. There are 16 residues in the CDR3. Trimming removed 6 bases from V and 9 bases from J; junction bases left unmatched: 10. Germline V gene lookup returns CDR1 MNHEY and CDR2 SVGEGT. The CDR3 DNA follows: TGTGCCAGCAGGGGACTAGCGGGGGCCCCCTGGGGTGAGCAGTTCTTC. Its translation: CASRGLAGAPWGEQFF.

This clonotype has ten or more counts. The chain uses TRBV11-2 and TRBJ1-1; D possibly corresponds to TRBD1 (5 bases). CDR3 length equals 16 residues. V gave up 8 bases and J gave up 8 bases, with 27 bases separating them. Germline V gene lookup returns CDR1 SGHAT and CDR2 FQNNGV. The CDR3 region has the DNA TGTGCCAGCCGAAGAGCCGGGACTACCGAAAGGATGGAAGCTTTCTTT. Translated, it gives CASRRAGTTERMEAFF.

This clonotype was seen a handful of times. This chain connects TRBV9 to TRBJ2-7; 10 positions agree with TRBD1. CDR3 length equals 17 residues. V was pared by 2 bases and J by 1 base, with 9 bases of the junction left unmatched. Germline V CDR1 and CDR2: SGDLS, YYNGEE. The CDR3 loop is CASSVDTGTGASYEQYF. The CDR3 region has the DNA TGTGCCAGCAGCGTCGACACCGGGACAGGGGCTTCCTACGAGCAGTACTTC.

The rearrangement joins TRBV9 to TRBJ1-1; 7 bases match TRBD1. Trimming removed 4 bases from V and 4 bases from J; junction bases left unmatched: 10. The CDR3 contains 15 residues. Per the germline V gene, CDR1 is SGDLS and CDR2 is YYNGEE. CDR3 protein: CASSPQGGVGTEAFF. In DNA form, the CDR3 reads TGTGCCAGCAGCCCCCAGGGGGGTGTAGGCACTGAAGCTTTCTTT.

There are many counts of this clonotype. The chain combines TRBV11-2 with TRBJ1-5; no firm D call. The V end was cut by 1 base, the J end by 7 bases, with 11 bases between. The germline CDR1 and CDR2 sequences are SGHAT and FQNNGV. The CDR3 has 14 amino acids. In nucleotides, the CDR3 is TGTGCCAGCAGCTTAGTGCCGGCGACGCAGCCCCAGCATTTT. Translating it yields CASSLVPATQPQHF.

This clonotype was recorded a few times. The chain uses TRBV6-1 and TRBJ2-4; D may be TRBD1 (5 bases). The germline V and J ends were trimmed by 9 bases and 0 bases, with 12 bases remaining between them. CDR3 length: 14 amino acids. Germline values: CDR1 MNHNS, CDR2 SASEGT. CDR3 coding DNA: TGTGCCAGTGTGCAGGGTCTAGCCAAAAACATTCAGTACTTC. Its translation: CASVQGLAKNIQYF.

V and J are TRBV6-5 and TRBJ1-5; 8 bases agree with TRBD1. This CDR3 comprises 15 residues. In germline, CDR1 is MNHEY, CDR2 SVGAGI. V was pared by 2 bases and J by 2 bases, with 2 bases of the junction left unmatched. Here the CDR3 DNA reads TGTGCCAGCAGTTACGAGACAGGGGGCAATCAGCCCCAGCATTTT. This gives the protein CASSYETGGNQPQHF.

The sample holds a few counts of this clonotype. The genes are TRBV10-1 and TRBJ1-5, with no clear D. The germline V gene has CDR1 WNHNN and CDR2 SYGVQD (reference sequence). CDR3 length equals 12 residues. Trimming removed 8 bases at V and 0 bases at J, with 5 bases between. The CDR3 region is CASPYSNQPQHF. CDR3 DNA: TGCGCCAGCCCTTATAGCAATCAGCCCCAGCATTTT.

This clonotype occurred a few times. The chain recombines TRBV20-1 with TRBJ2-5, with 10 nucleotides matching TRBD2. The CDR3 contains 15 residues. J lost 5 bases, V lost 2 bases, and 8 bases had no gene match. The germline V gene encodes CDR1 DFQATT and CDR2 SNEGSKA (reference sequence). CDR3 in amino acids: CSARPLAGERETQYF. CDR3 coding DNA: TGCAGTGCTAGACCCCTAGCGGGGGAGAGGGAGACCCAGTACTTC.

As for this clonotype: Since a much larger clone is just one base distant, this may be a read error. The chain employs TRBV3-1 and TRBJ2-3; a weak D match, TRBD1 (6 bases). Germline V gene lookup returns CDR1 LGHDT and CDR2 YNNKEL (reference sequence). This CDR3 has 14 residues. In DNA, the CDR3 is TGTGCCAGCGGCCAGCAATGGGGGCGAGATACGCAGTATTTT. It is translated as CASGQQWGRDTQYF.

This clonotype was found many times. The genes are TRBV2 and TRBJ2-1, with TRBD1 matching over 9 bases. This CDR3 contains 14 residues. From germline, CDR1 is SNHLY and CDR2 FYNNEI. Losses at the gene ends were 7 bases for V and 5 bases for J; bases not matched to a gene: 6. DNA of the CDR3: TGTGCCAGCACTGCCGGACAGGGGAACAATGAGCAGTTCTTC. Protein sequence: CASTAGQGNNEQFF.

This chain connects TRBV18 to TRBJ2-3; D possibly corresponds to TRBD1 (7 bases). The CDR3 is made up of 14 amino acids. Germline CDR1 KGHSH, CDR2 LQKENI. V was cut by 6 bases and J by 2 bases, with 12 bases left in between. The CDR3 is CASSRDRHTDTQYF. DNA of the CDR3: TGTGCCAGCTCGCGGGACAGACACACAGATACGCAGTATTTT. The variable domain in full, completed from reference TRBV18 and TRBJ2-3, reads NAGVMQNPRHLVRRRGQEARLRCSPMKGHSHVYWYRQLPEEGLKFMVYLQKENIIDESGMPKERFSAEFPKEGPSILRIQQVVRGDSAAYFCASSRDRHTDTQYFGPGTRLTVL.